This passage covers 26 T cell receptor beta chains from one sample sequenced in a study of blood T cell repertoires in COVID-19. Assay used: immunoSEQ multiplex PCR; TCRdb lists only in-frame clones, some missing. The sample has more than 250,000 clones; about nine tenths are singletons. The sample comprised peripheral blood. All receptors come from a man aged 50 to 60 with active or convalescent COVID-19.

The V gene is TRBV27, the J gene TRBJ1-1; TRBD1 agrees at 7 bases. The V segment lost 4 bases and the J segment 2 bases; nucleotides outside the gene matches: 10. The CDR3 has 16 amino acids. Germline V gene lookup returns CDR1 MNHEY and CDR2 SMNVEV (reference sequence). CDR3: CASSSLGGRANTEAFF. In DNA, the CDR3 is TGTGCCAGCAGTTCCCTAGGGGGCAGGGCTAACACTGAAGCTTTCTTT.

The chain links TRBV30 to TRBJ1-5; D unclear. This CDR3 contains 12 residues. Deletions cut 3 bases from V and 11 bases from J, with 14 bases between. The germline V gene encodes CDR1 GTSNPN and CDR2 SVGIG (reference sequence). As DNA, the CDR3 is TGTGCCTGGAGCCCAGTTGACGGGACCCAGCATTTT. It codes for CAWSPVDGTQHF.

The J gene is TRBJ2-2, the V gene TRBV7-3; TRBD1 matches 7 bases. V dropped 5 bases and J dropped 6; count of bases not matched to a gene: 15. Per the germline V gene, CDR1 is SGHTA and CDR2 is FQGTGA. The length of the CDR3 is 17 residues. The CDR3 region is CASSVHQFGQASGELFF. CDR3 bases: TGTGCCAGCAGCGTCCATCAGTTTGGACAGGCGTCCGGGGAGCTGTTTTTT.

V and J are TRBV5-1 and TRBJ2-3; D perhaps matches TRBD2 (6 bases). V was shortened by 6 bases and J by 5 bases, with 16 bases between the two germline ends. In germline, CDR1 is SGHRS, CDR2 YFSETQ. This CDR3 region has 14 residues. In DNA form, the CDR3 reads TGCGCCAGCACCCGAGGAGGGATGCAAGATACGCAGTATTTT. Protein sequence: CASTRGGMQDTQYF. Drawing the rest from reference TRBV5-1 and TRBJ2-3, the complete variable domain is KAGVTQTPRYLIKTRGQQVTLSCSPISGHRSVSWYQQTPGQGLQFLFEYFSETQRNKGNFPGRFSGRQFSNSRSEMNVSTLELGDSALYLCASTRGGMQDTQYFGPGTRLTVL.

The V gene is TRBV5-1, the J gene TRBJ2-3, with TRBD1 as a possible D gene (6 bases). The CDR3 extends over 16 amino acids. The germline V gene encodes CDR1 SGHRS and CDR2 YFSETQ. Trimming stripped 7 bases from V and 0 bases from J, with 18 bases between. Written as DNA, the CDR3 is TGCGCCAGCGGTCGCTCTGGGGACACCAGCACAGATACGCAGTATTTT. The encoded protein is CASGRSGDTSTDTQYF.

The rearrangement joins TRBV28 to TRBJ2-7, with TRBD2 matching 7 bases. V lost 2 bases to trimming and J lost 3 bases; unmatched junction nucleotides: 4. This CDR3 is built from 14 residues. Per germline, CDR1 MDHEN and CDR2 SYDVKM. CDR3 bases: TGTGCCAGCAGTTTAGGCGGGACTAACTACGAGCAGTACTTC. This sequence encodes CASSLGGTNYEQYF. Combining the CDR3 with reference TRBV28 and TRBJ2-7 gives the whole variable domain DVKVTQSSRYLVKRTGEKVFLECVQDMDHENMFWYRQDPGLGLRLIYFSYDVKMKEKGDIPEGYSVSREKKERFSLILESASTNQTSMYLCASSLGGTNYEQYFGPGTRLTVT.

This rearrangement joins TRBV5-1 to TRBJ2-3; 9 positions match TRBD2. The CDR3 covers 17 residues. Unmatched junction bases numbered 10, after V lost 0 bases and J lost 5 bases. Germline V lookup: CDR1 SGHRS, CDR2 YFSETQ. The CDR3 loop is CASSLGFPAGGQDTQYF. CDR3 in DNA: TGCGCCAGCAGCTTGGGCTTCCCAGCGGGGGGCCAAGATACGCAGTATTTT.

This rearrangement joins TRBV5-1 to TRBJ1-2; 7 bases are shared with TRBD1. CDR3 length equals 15 residues. Germline CDR1 reads SGHRS; CDR2 reads YFSETQ. Trimming took 4 bases from V and 6 from J; bases not matched to a gene: 12. This CDR3 is CASSTAGTATDGYTF. CDR3 DNA sequence: TGCGCCAGCAGCACCGCCGGGACAGCCACCGATGGCTACACCTTC.

The rearrangement joins TRBV9 to TRBJ1-3; D is unclear. The CDR3 is made up of 15 amino acids. Trimming shortened V by 2 bases and J by 3 bases, and 12 bases separated the two germline ends. From germline, CDR1 is SGDLS and CDR2 YYNGEE. The CDR3 loop is CASSVTPFYGNTIYF. CDR3 bases: TGTGCCAGCAGCGTTACCCCCTTCTATGGAAACACCATATATTTT.

J is TRBJ2-3 and V is TRBV5-1, with D perhaps TRBD1 (6 bases). V was clipped by 3 bases and J by 0 bases, with 23 bases between them. Germline CDR1 and CDR2: SGHRS and YFSETQ. The CDR3 extends over 19 amino acids. DNA of the CDR3: TGCGCCAGCAGCTCAGGATCCCTCGGACAGTCCTCTAGCACAGATACGCAGTATTTT. Translation: CASSSGSLGQSSSTDTQYF.

J is TRBJ2-1 and V is TRBV24-1, with D maybe TRBD2 (6 bases). Trimming took off 3 bases at V and 3 bases at J, with 17 bases between the two ends. This CDR3 region has 17 residues. The germline gives CDR1 KGHDR, CDR2 SFDVKD. CDR3 bases: TGTGCCACCAGTGATACCTCCCCGGGACTGATCTACAATGAGCAGTTCTTC. Its protein product is CATSDTSPGLIYNEQFF.

The V gene is TRBV18, the J gene TRBJ1-4, with a possible D match to TRBD1 (5 bases). Germline V lookup: CDR1 KGHSH, CDR2 LQKENI. The ends were cut back, 3 bases at V and 7 bases at J, with 18 bases in the middle. CDR3 size: 16 residues. As DNA, the CDR3 is TGTGCCAGCTCACCGCCGCGGGACTCGGGTGGTGAAAAACTGTTTTTT. Protein product: CASSPPRDSGGEKLFF.

The chain has TRBV5-1 and TRBJ1-2, with 9 nucleotides matching TRBD1. The V gene end was trimmed by 1 base and the J gene end by 6 bases; junction bases not matched to a gene: 4. CDR3 length: 14 amino acids. The germline CDR1 and CDR2 sequences are SGHRS and YFSETQ. Here the CDR3 DNA reads TGCGCCAGCAGCTTGTCACAGGGGGCGGATGGCTACACCTTC. Its protein is CASSLSQGADGYTF.

J is TRBJ2-1 and V is TRBV2, with TRBD2 matching 7 bases. Germline V lookup: CDR1 SNHLY, CDR2 FYNNEI. With 7 bases clipped from V and 1 base from J, the junction kept 7 bases outside the gene matches. The CDR3 is made up of 15 amino acids. Here the CDR3 DNA reads TGTGCCAGCACCACCGGGGGGACGTCCTACAATGAGCAGTTCTTC. Its translation: CASTTGGTSYNEQFF.

The chain has TRBV10-1 and TRBJ2-7; D may be TRBD1 (6 bases). The length of the CDR3 is 14 residues. V gave up 5 bases and J gave up 6 bases, with 17 bases separating them. Germline CDR1 reads WNHNN; CDR2 reads SYGVQD (reference sequence). The CDR3 DNA reads as TGCGCCAGCAGTTTCACAGGGTCCTCCCTCGAGCAGTACTTC. Its translation is CASSFTGSSLEQYF.

The V call is TRBV6-6, the J call TRBJ1-3; TRBD1 is a possible D gene (6 bases). Between the trimmed V and J ends, which lost 5 bases and 4 bases, there was a span of 18 bases. This CDR3 has 16 residues. Per germline, CDR1 MNHNY and CDR2 SVGAGI (reference sequence). The CDR3 protein is CASSPPAGADGNTIYF. CDR3 DNA: TGTGCCAGCAGTCCCCCGGCAGGGGCAGACGGAAACACCATATATTTT.

This chain connects TRBV7-2 to TRBJ1-5; no reliable D call. V lost 4 bases, J lost 3 bases, and 13 bases lay in between. This CDR3 contains 15 residues. Germline V gene lookup returns CDR1 SGHTA and CDR2 FQGNSA. The CDR3 region is CASSSLSTNNQPQHF. CDR3 DNA: TGTGCCAGCAGCTCCCTGAGTACCAACAATCAGCCCCAGCATTTT.

The chain's CDR3 is CASTSSPGVDTGELFF. Written as DNA, the CDR3 is TGTGCCAGCACCTCATCCCCGGGGGTGGACACCGGGGAGCTGTTTTTT. V and J are TRBV9 and TRBJ2-2; D may be TRBD2 (6 bases). Trimming removed 6 bases at V and 3 bases at J, with 18 bases between. The CDR3 consists of 16 residues. Germline V gene data show CDR1 as SGDLS and CDR2 as YYNGEE. The full variable domain, in which reference TRBV9 and TRBJ2-2 provide the parts outside the CDR3, is DSGVTQTPKHLITATGQRVTLRCSPRSGDLSVYWYQQSLDQGLQFLIQYYNGEERAKGNILERFSAQQFPDLHSELNLSSLELGDSALYFCASTSSPGVDTGELFFGEGSRLTVL.

V is TRBV6-4 and J is TRBJ2-1, with 10 nucleotides matching TRBD2. J gave up 6 bases and V 8 bases, and 10 bases lay outside the gene matches. The CDR3 is 15 amino acids. The germline V gene encodes CDR1 MRHNA and CDR2 SNTAGT. The CDR3 protein is CASGASGSGSNEQFF. In DNA, the CDR3 is TGTGCCAGCGGGGCTAGCGGGAGTGGGAGCAATGAGCAGTTCTTC.

The chain has TRBV24-1 and TRBJ2-5; weak D call: TRBD2 (6 bases). This CDR3 is 15 amino acids long. V was clipped by 1 base and J by 3 bases, with 11 bases between them. CDR1 KGHDR and CDR2 SFDVKD come from the germline V gene. As DNA, the CDR3 is TGTGCCACCAGTGATTTTAGCGGCAGAGAAGAGACCCAGTACTTC. It specifies CATSDFSGREETQYF.

CDR3 loop: CAAGADTIYF. The DNA of the CDR3 is TGTGCGGCAGGGGCCGACACCATATATTTT. V gene TRBV10-3 combines with J gene TRBJ1-3, with D possibly being TRBD1 (6 bases). CDR1 and CDR2 from the germline V gene are ENHRY and SYGVKD. The CDR3 has 10 amino acids.

V gene TRBV27 combines with J gene TRBJ1-4; D not certain. This CDR3 is 12 amino acids long. Germline loops: CDR1 MNHEY, CDR2 SMNVEV (reference sequence). V shed 1 base and J shed 5 bases, with 2 bases lying between them. The CDR3 reads CASSLLNEKLFF. CDR3 nucleotides: TGTGCCAGCAGTTTATTAAATGAAAAACTGTTTTTT.

The rearrangement uses TRBV29-1 and TRBJ2-3; D perhaps matches TRBD1 (6 bases). Per the germline V gene, CDR1 is SQVTM and CDR2 is ANQGSEA. The CDR3 totals 14 residues. The ends were cut back, 1 base at V and 0 bases at J, with 8 bases in the middle. The DNA of the CDR3 is TGCAGCGTTGAAGCGACAGGAAGCACAGATACGCAGTATTTT. Encoded protein: CSVEATGSTDTQYF.

This clone was found once. V and J are TRBV24-1 and TRBJ1-1, with D unclear. Germline V gene data show CDR1 as KGHDR and CDR2 as SFDVKD. V lost 5 bases and J 1 base, leaving 7 bases between the germline ends. This CDR3 region has 13 residues. The CDR3 reads CATSGGRNTEAFF. CDR3 bases: TGTGCCACCAGTGGAGGGCGGAACACTGAAGCTTTCTTT.

V is TRBV24-1 and J is TRBJ2-3, with 14 positions matching TRBD2. The CDR3 spans 14 residues. The V and J ends lost 8 bases and 6 bases, in that order; junction bases with no gene match: 3. Per the germline V gene, CDR1 is KGHDR and CDR2 is SFDVKD. CDR3 sequence: CATKTSGRGDTQYF. The CDR3 region has the DNA TGTGCCACCAAGACTAGCGGGAGGGGGGATACGCAGTATTTT.

The chain links TRBV3-1 (or the pseudogene TRBV3-2) to TRBJ2-5; 7 positions match TRBD1. With 3 bases clipped from V and 4 bases from J, the junction kept 5 bases outside the gene matches. The CDR3 runs to 14 residues. Germline V gives CDR1 LGHDT, CDR2 YNNKEL (reference sequence). Here the CDR3 reads CASSQNRGGETQYF. The CDR3 bases are TGTGCCAGCAGCCAGAACAGGGGCGGAGAGACCCAGTACTTC.